This T cell receptor (beta chain) derives from a study of Graves' ophthalmopathy and Graves' hyperthyroidism. The sample holds many counts of this clonotype. The TCR beta CDR3 regions underwent amplification from RNA transcripts. RT-PCR in the first round used HTBI primers; a second-round multiplex PCR followed. MiXCR, applied by TCRdb to the multiplex PCR reads, yields one record per CDR3 protein. Found here are more than 300,000 distinct CDR3 sequences, about 18% of them singletons; the top ten hold approximately 2.4%. Pregnant or lactating patients and those with other autoimmune diseases or uncontrolled infections were excluded. This TCR came from an adult woman with stable Graves' hyperthyroidism. The sequenced sample was peripheral blood.

CDR3 residues: CASSHSSGTPSYEQYF. The CDR3 DNA reads as TGTGCCAGCAGCCATAGCTCCGGGACACCGTCCTACGAGCAGTACTTC. V usage is TRBV14 and J usage is TRBJ2-7, with a possible D match to TRBD1 (6 bases). The CDR3 contains 16 residues. Germline loops: CDR1 SGHDN, CDR2 FVKESK. Trimming shortened V by 3 bases and J by 1 base, and 16 bases separated the two germline ends.